The rows below give T cell receptor beta chains drawn from one sample of a study of cytotoxic CD8 clonotypes in ibrutinib-treated CLL. TCRdb's copy holds only in-frame clones and misses some; the assay was immunoSEQ multiplex PCR. Among fewer than 400,000 clones, about 64% were seen once, and the ten largest hold about 6.7%. This specimen was PBMCs, taken after 36 months of ibrutinib treatment. The origin of the receptors is a human donor with chronic lymphocytic leukemia. The CDR3 runs from the conserved cysteine through the conserved F or W. The order of the fields is J gene, CDR3 length, V gene, D gene, clone size, CDR3 DNA, CDR3 protein. A D gene is named only where the DNA matches it firmly. Clone size appears in some rows only: once, few, many, or a class for an expanded clone.

j_gene: TRBJ2-1
len: 13
v_gene: TRBV6-5
d_gene: NA
abundance: NA
CDR3nt: TGTGCCAGCCTACGAGCGGGTTACAATGAGCAGTTCTTC
CDR3aa: CASLRAGYNEQFF

j_gene: TRBJ2-3
len: 13
v_gene: TRBV6-6
d_gene: TRBD2
abundance: NA
CDR3nt: TGTGCCAGCAGTTGGACTAGCCCAGATACGCAGTATTTT
CDR3aa: CASSWTSPDTQYF

j_gene: TRBJ2-7
len: 14
v_gene: TRBV19
d_gene: NA
abundance: NA
CDR3nt: TGTGCCAGTAGTATTATGTCCAGCTCCTACGAGCAGTACTTC
CDR3aa: CASSIMSSSYEQYF

j_gene: TRBJ1-4
len: 15
v_gene: TRBV13
d_gene: NA
abundance: NA
CDR3nt: TGTGCCAGCAGCTTATTTGGGTTTCAGAGGGAAAAACTGTTTTTT
CDR3aa: CASSLFGFQREKLFF

j_gene: TRBJ2-7
len: 14
v_gene: TRBV7-9
d_gene: NA
abundance: NA
CDR3nt: TGTGCCAGCGGGCCGGCTAAAAAGTCCTACGAGCAGTACTTC
CDR3aa: CASGPAKKSYEQYF

j_gene: TRBJ2-5
len: 14
v_gene: TRBV4-1
d_gene: TRBD1
abundance: NA
CDR3nt: TGCGCCAGCAGCTTTGGGACAGCCCAAGAGACCCAGTACTTC
CDR3aa: CASSFGTAQETQYF

j_gene: TRBJ2-1
len: 14
v_gene: TRBV29-1
d_gene: TRBD2
abundance: NA
CDR3nt: TGCAGCGTTGAGACTAGCGGGGGCCTAAATGAGCAGTTCTTC
CDR3aa: CSVETSGGLNEQFF

j_gene: TRBJ1-1
len: 15
v_gene: TRBV5-1
d_gene: NA
abundance: NA
CDR3nt: TGCGCCAGCAGCTTTTTGGAGGGCACAAACACTGAAGCTTTCTTT
CDR3aa: CASSFLEGTNTEAFF

j_gene: TRBJ2-7
len: 15
v_gene: TRBV5-1
d_gene: TRBD2
abundance: NA
CDR3nt: TGCGCCAGCAGCTTGGAAGTTAGCGGGACCGGGGAGCAGTACTTC
CDR3aa: CASSLEVSGTGEQYF

j_gene: TRBJ2-3
len: 14
v_gene: TRBV5-4
d_gene: NA
abundance: NA
CDR3nt: TGTGCCAGCAGCTTCACTACACGCACAGATACGCAGTATTTT
CDR3aa: CASSFTTRTDTQYF

j_gene: TRBJ2-7
len: 14
v_gene: TRBV10-2
d_gene: NA
abundance: NA
CDR3nt: TGCGCCAGCAGTGAGGCGGGCAGGGCCCACGAGCAGTACTTC
CDR3aa: CASSEAGRAHEQYF

j_gene: TRBJ2-1
len: 14
v_gene: TRBV6-6
d_gene: TRBD2
abundance: once
CDR3nt: TGTGCCAGCCGCGGGAGGCCCTCCTACAATGAGCAGTTCTTC
CDR3aa: CASRGRPSYNEQFF

j_gene: TRBJ2-5
len: 17
v_gene: TRBV5-4
d_gene: TRBD2
abundance: NA
CDR3nt: TGTGCCAGCAGCCTTACCGCGGGGGGGCCTATGCCAGAGACCCAGTACTTC
CDR3aa: CASSLTAGGPMPETQYF

j_gene: TRBJ2-7
len: 15
v_gene: TRBV5-1
d_gene: NA
abundance: NA
CDR3nt: TGCGCCAGCAGCTCGACGGCGGGGCCCGCCTACGAGCAGTACTTC
CDR3aa: CASSSTAGPAYEQYF

j_gene: TRBJ2-2
len: 13
v_gene: TRBV27
d_gene: TRBD2
abundance: few
CDR3nt: TGTGCCAGCAGAAGCGGGAGTCCCGGGGAGCTGTTTTTT
CDR3aa: CASRSGSPGELFF

j_gene: TRBJ1-4
len: 14
v_gene: TRBV5-4
d_gene: NA
abundance: few
CDR3nt: TGTGCCAGCAGCCCGGGACCAGCTTGGGAAAAACTGTTTTTT
CDR3aa: CASSPGPAWEKLFF

j_gene: TRBJ2-1
len: 16
v_gene: TRBV5-6
d_gene: NA
abundance: NA
CDR3nt: TGTGCCAGCAGCGCACCGACTAGGGGGGACTACAATGAGCAGTTCTTC
CDR3aa: CASSAPTRGDYNEQFF

j_gene: TRBJ2-2
len: 13
v_gene: TRBV2
d_gene: TRBD2
abundance: NA
CDR3nt: TGTGCCAGCAGGGCAGGCGGGAGCGGGGAGCTGTTTTTT
CDR3aa: CASRAGGSGELFF

j_gene: TRBJ1-5
len: 13
v_gene: TRBV18
d_gene: NA
abundance: NA
CDR3nt: TGTGCCAGCTCACCCCTCTTGGATCAGCCCCAGCATTTT
CDR3aa: CASSPLLDQPQHF

j_gene: TRBJ2-7
len: 15
v_gene: TRBV18
d_gene: NA
abundance: NA
CDR3nt: TGTGCCAGCTCACCATACATGAGGGGTTCCGACGAGCAGTACTTC
CDR3aa: CASSPYMRGSDEQYF

j_gene: TRBJ1-5
len: 16
v_gene: TRBV4-1
d_gene: TRBD1
abundance: NA
CDR3nt: TGCGCCAGCAGCCTAGGGGGACAGAGAAGCAATCAGCCCCAGCATTTT
CDR3aa: CASSLGGQRSNQPQHF

j_gene: TRBJ1-6
len: 15
v_gene: TRBV5-4
d_gene: TRBD1
abundance: few
CDR3nt: TGTGCCAGCAGATTGGACAGGGTCGGCAATTCACCCCTCCACTTT
CDR3aa: CASRLDRVGNSPLHF

j_gene: TRBJ2-7
len: 16
v_gene: TRBV7-9
d_gene: TRBD2
abundance: few
CDR3nt: TGTGCCAGCAGCTTACGGGCTAGCGGGAGGGCGAGGGAGCAGTACTTC
CDR3aa: CASSLRASGRAREQYF

j_gene: TRBJ2-5
len: 13
v_gene: TRBV29-1
d_gene: NA
abundance: NA
CDR3nt: TGCAGCGCCGCTCCGGACCTTCAAGAGACCCAGTACTTC
CDR3aa: CSAAPDLQETQYF

j_gene: TRBJ2-3
len: 16
v_gene: TRBV6-5
d_gene: TRBD2
abundance: NA
CDR3nt: TGTGCCAGCAGTTACAAGACTAGCGGGAGCACAGATACGCAGTATTTT
CDR3aa: CASSYKTSGSTDTQYF

j_gene: TRBJ2-5
len: 12
v_gene: TRBV29-1
d_gene: NA
abundance: NA
CDR3nt: TGCAGCGTTGAAATGGGGGCCGAGACCCAGTACTTC
CDR3aa: CSVEMGAETQYF

j_gene: TRBJ1-4
len: 15
v_gene: TRBV9
d_gene: NA
abundance: NA
CDR3nt: TGTGCCAGCAGCGTAGGAGGGGCAATCAATGAAAAACTGTTTTTT
CDR3aa: CASSVGGAINEKLFF

j_gene: TRBJ2-2
len: 11
v_gene: TRBV20-1
d_gene: NA
abundance: few
CDR3nt: TGCAGTGCTCATTATCACGGGGAGCTGTTTTTT
CDR3aa: CSAHYHGELFF

j_gene: TRBJ1-5
len: 15
v_gene: TRBV4-3
d_gene: NA
abundance: NA
CDR3nt: TGCGCCAGCAGCCAAGATGGGCAGCCAGGCCAGCCCCAGCATTTT
CDR3aa: CASSQDGQPGQPQHF

j_gene: TRBJ2-2
len: 14
v_gene: TRBV29-1
d_gene: TRBD1
abundance: many
CDR3nt: TGCAGCTCTTCTGGACAGGGGAACACCGGGGAGCTGTTTTTT
CDR3aa: CSSSGQGNTGELFF

j_gene: TRBJ2-7
len: 17
v_gene: TRBV28
d_gene: TRBD2
abundance: NA
CDR3nt: TGTGCCAGCAGGCTCCAAGGTGGGGGACTAGCATTCCACGAGCAGTACTTC
CDR3aa: CASRLQGGGLAFHEQYF

j_gene: TRBJ2-7
len: 19
v_gene: TRBV28
d_gene: TRBD2
abundance: NA
CDR3nt: TGTGCCAGCAGTTCACCCCTGAGCGGGAGGCTACAACACTCCTACGAGCAGTACTTC
CDR3aa: CASSSPLSGRLQHSYEQYF

j_gene: TRBJ1-2
len: 16
v_gene: TRBV7-8
d_gene: NA
abundance: NA
CDR3nt: TGTGCCAGCAGCTTAGGGACAGCCGTCACAATCCTAGGCTACACCTTC
CDR3aa: CASSLGTAVTILGYTF

j_gene: TRBJ1-1
len: 14
v_gene: TRBV5-1
d_gene: TRBD1
abundance: NA
CDR3nt: TGCGCCAGCAGCTCCGGACAGGGGAGGACTGAAGCTTTCTTT
CDR3aa: CASSSGQGRTEAFF

j_gene: TRBJ1-1
len: 14
v_gene: TRBV5-1
d_gene: NA
abundance: NA
CDR3nt: TGCGCCAGCAGCTCCCTAGGGCTTGGGACTGAAGCTTTCTTT
CDR3aa: CASSSLGLGTEAFF

j_gene: TRBJ2-7
len: 13
v_gene: TRBV10-2
d_gene: TRBD2
abundance: NA
CDR3nt: TGCGCCAGCAGTGAACTAGCGGGAGGTGAGCAGTACTTC
CDR3aa: CASSELAGGEQYF

j_gene: TRBJ1-1
len: 15
v_gene: TRBV6-5
d_gene: NA
abundance: NA
CDR3nt: TGTGCCAGCAGTTACTCGTCTTCGGGGTCCACTGAAGCTTTCTTT
CDR3aa: CASSYSSSGSTEAFF

j_gene: TRBJ2-7
len: 15
v_gene: TRBV4-3
d_gene: TRBD2
abundance: NA
CDR3nt: TGCGCCAGCAGCCAAGATCTTCGGGAGGCCTACGAGCAGTACTTC
CDR3aa: CASSQDLREAYEQYF

j_gene: TRBJ2-6
len: 18
v_gene: TRBV7-3
d_gene: NA
abundance: NA
CDR3nt: TGTGCCAGCAGCTTAACAGGAACGGGGGAATCTGGGGCCAACGTCCTGACTTTC
CDR3aa: CASSLTGTGESGANVLTF

j_gene: TRBJ1-5
len: 15
v_gene: TRBV10-2
d_gene: NA
abundance: NA
CDR3nt: TGCGCCAGCAGTGACCCCGGGGGTTTCAATCAGCCCCAGCATTTT
CDR3aa: CASSDPGGFNQPQHF

j_gene: TRBJ2-7
len: 14
v_gene: TRBV4-2
d_gene: NA
abundance: few
CDR3nt: TGTGCCAGCAGCCCCCGGGACGGACACTACGAGCAGTACTTC
CDR3aa: CASSPRDGHYEQYF

j_gene: TRBJ2-6
len: 15
v_gene: TRBV25-1
d_gene: TRBD1
abundance: NA
CDR3nt: TGTGCCAGCTCCGACAGGGGCTTTGGGGCCAACGTCCTGACTTTC
CDR3aa: CASSDRGFGANVLTF

j_gene: TRBJ1-1
len: 14
v_gene: TRBV2
d_gene: NA
abundance: few
CDR3nt: TGTGCCAGCTCGGGCCCTTCGGGGAACACTGAAGCTTTCTTT
CDR3aa: CASSGPSGNTEAFF

j_gene: TRBJ2-7
len: 15
v_gene: TRBV5-1
d_gene: NA
abundance: NA
CDR3nt: TGCGCCAGCAGCTTCGGGGCCTCGGCTTCCTACGAGCAGTACTTC
CDR3aa: CASSFGASASYEQYF

j_gene: TRBJ2-7
len: 14
v_gene: TRBV7-6
d_gene: NA
abundance: NA
CDR3nt: TGTGCCAGCAGCCCCGGGACACTTTCCTACGAGCAGTACTTC
CDR3aa: CASSPGTLSYEQYF

j_gene: TRBJ2-7
len: 16
v_gene: TRBV13
d_gene: TRBD2
abundance: NA
CDR3nt: TGTGCCAGCAGCTTGGGAGGAGGACTAGCTACCTACGAGCAGTACTTC
CDR3aa: CASSLGGGLATYEQYF

j_gene: TRBJ2-7
len: 14
v_gene: TRBV2
d_gene: NA
abundance: NA
CDR3nt: TGTGCCAGCTATTCAGTCGAGCGAACCTACGAGCAGTACTTC
CDR3aa: CASYSVERTYEQYF

j_gene: TRBJ2-1
len: 16
v_gene: TRBV9
d_gene: NA
abundance: NA
CDR3nt: TGTGCCAGCAGCGTAGGTTTCGGTGTACTGGACAATGAGCAGTTCTTC
CDR3aa: CASSVGFGVLDNEQFF

j_gene: TRBJ2-7
len: 14
v_gene: TRBV5-4
d_gene: NA
abundance: NA
CDR3nt: TGTGCCAGCAGCTTTAGGGGGACTACCTACGAGCAGTACTTC
CDR3aa: CASSFRGTTYEQYF

j_gene: TRBJ2-5
len: 13
v_gene: TRBV10-2
d_gene: TRBD2
abundance: NA
CDR3nt: TGCGCCAGCACGGGCGGGAGACAAGAGACCCAGTACTTC
CDR3aa: CASTGGRQETQYF